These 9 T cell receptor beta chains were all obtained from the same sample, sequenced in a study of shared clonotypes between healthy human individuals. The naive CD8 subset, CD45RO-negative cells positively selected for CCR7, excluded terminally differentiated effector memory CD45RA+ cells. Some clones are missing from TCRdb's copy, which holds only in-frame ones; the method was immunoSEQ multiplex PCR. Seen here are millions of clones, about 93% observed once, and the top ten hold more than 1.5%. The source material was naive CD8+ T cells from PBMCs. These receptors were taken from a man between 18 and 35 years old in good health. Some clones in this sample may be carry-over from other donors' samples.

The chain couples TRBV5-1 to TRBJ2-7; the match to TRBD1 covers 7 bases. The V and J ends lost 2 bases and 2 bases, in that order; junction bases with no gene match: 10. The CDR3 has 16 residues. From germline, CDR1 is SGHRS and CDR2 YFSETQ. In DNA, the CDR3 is TGCGCCAGCAGCTTCGACCGGGACAGAGGGACCTACGAGCAGTACTTC. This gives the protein CASSFDRDRGTYEQYF. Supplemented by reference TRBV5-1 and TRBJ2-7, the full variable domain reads KAGVTQTPRYLIKTRGQQVTLSCSPISGHRSVSWYQQTPGQGLQFLFEYFSETQRNKGNFPGRFSGRQFSNSRSEMNVSTLELGDSALYLCASSFDRDRGTYEQYFGPGTRLTVT.

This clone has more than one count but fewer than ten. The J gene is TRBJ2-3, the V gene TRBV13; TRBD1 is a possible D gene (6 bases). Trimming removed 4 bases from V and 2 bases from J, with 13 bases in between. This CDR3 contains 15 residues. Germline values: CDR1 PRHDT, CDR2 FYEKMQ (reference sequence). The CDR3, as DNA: TGTGCCAGCAGCTCGTCGGACAGACCCACAGATACGCAGTATTTT. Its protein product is CASSSSDRPTDTQYF.

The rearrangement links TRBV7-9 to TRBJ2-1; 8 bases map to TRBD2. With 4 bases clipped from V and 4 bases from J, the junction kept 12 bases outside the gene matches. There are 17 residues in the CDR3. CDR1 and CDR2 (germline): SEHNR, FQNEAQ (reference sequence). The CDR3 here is CASSSQMGAGAYNEQFF. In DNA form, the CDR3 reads TGTGCCAGCAGCTCCCAGATGGGAGCGGGAGCTTACAATGAGCAGTTCTTC. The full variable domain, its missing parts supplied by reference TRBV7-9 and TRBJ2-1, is DTGVSQNPRHKITKRGQNVTFRCDPISEHNRLYWYRQTLGQGPEFLTYFQNEAQLEKSRLLSDRFSAERPKGSFSTLEIQRTEQGDSAMYLCASSSQMGAGAYNEQFFGPGTRLTVL.

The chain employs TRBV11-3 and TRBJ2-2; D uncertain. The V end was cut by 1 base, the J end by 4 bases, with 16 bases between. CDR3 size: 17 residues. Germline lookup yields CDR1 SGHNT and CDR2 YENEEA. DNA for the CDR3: TGTGCCAGCAGCTTAGCGTCCGTCCAGACGAGCACCGGGGAGCTGTTTTTT. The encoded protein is CASSLASVQTSTGELFF. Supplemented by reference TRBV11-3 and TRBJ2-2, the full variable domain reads EAGVVQSPRYKIIEKKQPVAFWCNPISGHNTLYWYLQNLGQGPELLIRYENEEAVDDSQLPKDRFSAERLKGVDSTLKIQPAELGDSAVYLCASSLASVQTSTGELFFGEGSRLTVL.

The CDR3 bases are TGTGCCAGCAGCATAACAGGGGGCATCGGTGAAAAACTGTTTTTT. Translation gives CASSITGGIGEKLFF. J is TRBJ1-4 and V is TRBV9; 9 bases agree with TRBD1. Germline V gives CDR1 SGDLS, CDR2 YYNGEE. CDR3 length: 15 residues. V dropped 4 bases and J dropped 7; count of bases not matched to a gene: 8.

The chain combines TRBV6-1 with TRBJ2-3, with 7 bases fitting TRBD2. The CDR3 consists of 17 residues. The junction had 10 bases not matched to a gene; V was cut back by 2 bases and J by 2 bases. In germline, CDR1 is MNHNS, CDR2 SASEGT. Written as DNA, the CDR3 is TGTGCCAGCAGTGAATTAAAGTTAGCGGGTCCCACAGATACGCAGTATTTT. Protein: CASSELKLAGPTDTQYF.

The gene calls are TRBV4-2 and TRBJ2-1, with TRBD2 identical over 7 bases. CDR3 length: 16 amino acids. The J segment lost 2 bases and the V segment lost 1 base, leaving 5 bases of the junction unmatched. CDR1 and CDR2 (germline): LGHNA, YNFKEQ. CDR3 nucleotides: TGTGCCAGCAGCCAAGCATCCCTAGCGGCCTACAATGAGCAGTTCTTC. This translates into CASSQASLAAYNEQFF.

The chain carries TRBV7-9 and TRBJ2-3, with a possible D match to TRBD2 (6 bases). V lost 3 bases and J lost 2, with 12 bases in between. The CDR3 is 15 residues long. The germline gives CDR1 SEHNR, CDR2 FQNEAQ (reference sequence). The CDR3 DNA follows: TGTGCCAGCAGCTTCGCCGGGACTTCCACAGATACGCAGTATTTT. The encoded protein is CASSFAGTSTDTQYF. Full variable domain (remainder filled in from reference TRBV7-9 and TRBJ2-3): DTGVSQNPRHKITKRGQNVTFRCDPISEHNRLYWYRQTLGQGPEFLTYFQNEAQLEKSRLLSDRFSAERPKGSFSTLEIQRTEQGDSAMYLCASSFAGTSTDTQYFGPGTRLTVL.

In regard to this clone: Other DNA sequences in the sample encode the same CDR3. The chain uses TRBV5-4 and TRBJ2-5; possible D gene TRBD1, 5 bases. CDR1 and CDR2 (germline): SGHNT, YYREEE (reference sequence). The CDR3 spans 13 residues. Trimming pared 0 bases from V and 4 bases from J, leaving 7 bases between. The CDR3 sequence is CASSLGGGETQYF. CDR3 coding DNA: TGTGCCAGCAGCTTGGGGGGCGGAGAGACCCAGTACTTC. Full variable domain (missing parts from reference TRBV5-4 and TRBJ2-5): ETGVTQSPTHLIKTRGQQVTLRCSSQSGHNTVSWYQQALGQGPQFIFQYYREEENGRGNFPPRFSGLQFPNYSSELNVNALELDDSALYLCASSLGGGETQYFGPGTRLLVL.